The source of this T cell receptor (beta chain) is a study of PD-L1 blockade in urothelial cancer. Study information: Patients with male sex and bladder-origin urothelial cancer accounted for most of the roughly 29 enrolled.

Time point meaning: peripheral blood 6 weeks after treatment start. The patients' disease, urothelial carcinoma, was locally advanced or metastatic. Each patient gave between 1 and 8 samples, pretreatment and on-treatment. Produced via immunoSEQ multiplex PCR; TCRdb's table is partial and in-frame only. Of around 93,000 clones listed, roughly 80% are singletons. Concerning this clone: Its specificity is unknown.

Germline CDR1 reads MNHEY; CDR2 reads SVGAGI. V was pared by 0 bases and J by 4 bases, with 8 bases of the junction left unmatched. This CDR3 is built from 16 residues. Whole-study results and caveats: Pretreatment clonality of the blood TCR repertoire below the median was predictive of superior survival.

The sequenced sample was PBMCs, obtained around atezolizumab (anti-PD-L1) treatment. J is TRBJ1-1 and V is TRBV6-5, with 7 bases matching TRBD1. This TCR derives from a man between 70 and 80 years old with urothelial cancer. CDR3 DNA sequence: TGTGCCAGCAGTTACTCCGGGACACAGGGGTCCACTGAAGCTTTCTTT. Its protein is CASSYSGTQGSTEAFF.